What follows are 25 T cell receptor beta chains derived from one specimen sequenced in a study of T cells in Graves' hyperthyroidism and ophthalmopathy. RNA transcripts gave rise to amplified TCR beta CDR3 regions. Primed by the HTBI set, a first-round RT-PCR was run on the TCR CDR3. TCRdb processed the multiplex PCR reads anew with MiXCR; each CDR3 protein has one entry. The table includes around 400,000 distinct CDR3 sequences, about 15% detected once. Material: blood. These receptors all come from a woman under 30 with Graves' hyperthyroidism that later progressed to Graves' ophthalmopathy.

This clonotype was recorded a few times. The chain employs TRBV15 and TRBJ1-1; D call uncertain. The ends were cut back, 0 bases at V and 4 bases at J, with 9 bases in the middle. The CDR3 is 14 amino acids. From germline, CDR1 is LNHNV and CDR2 YYDKDF (reference sequence). CDR3 loop: CATSRDLPSTEAFF. The CDR3 DNA reads TGTGCCACCAGCAGAGATTTACCGAGCACTGAAGCTTTCTTT.

This clonotype has at least ten counts. The chain joins TRBV2 to TRBJ2-7; TRBD2 matches at 7 bases. The CDR3 consists of 12 residues. Germline assignment: CDR1 SNHLY and CDR2 FYNNEI. J was trimmed by 1 base and V by 8 bases; bases with no gene match: 2. The CDR3 coding sequence is TGTGCCAGCGCGGGGGAGTCCTACGAGCAGTACTTC. This codes for CASAGESYEQYF.

This clonotype has at least ten counts. The chain combines TRBV7-9 with TRBJ2-7; TRBD1 aligns across 8 bases. V lost 2 bases to trimming and J lost 0 bases; unmatched junction nucleotides: 12. CDR1 and CDR2 (germline): SEHNR, FQNEAQ (reference sequence). There are 18 residues in the CDR3. CDR3 coding DNA: TGTGCCAGCAGCTTAACCGCCGGGACAGGAGCCAGCTCCTACGAGCAGTACTTC. Its translation: CASSLTAGTGASSYEQYF.

The chain carries TRBV7-2 and TRBJ1-1; maybe TRBD1 (5 bases). Trimming pared 1 base from V and 9 bases from J, leaving 12 bases between. This CDR3 region has 13 residues. CDR1 is SGHTA and CDR2 is FQGNSA in the germline V gene. In nucleotides, the CDR3 is TGTGCCAGCAGCTTAGGGGGCCAGGCTAAAGCTTTCTTT. Encoded protein: CASSLGGQAKAFF.

The V gene is TRBV6-2 or TRBV6-3, the J gene TRBJ2-1; 7 bases agree with TRBD2. This CDR3 is built from 16 residues. Germline CDR1 MNHEY, CDR2 SVGEGT. The V gene end was trimmed by 5 bases and the J gene end by 2 bases; junction bases not matched to a gene: 9. CDR3 coding DNA: TGTGCCAGCAGTCCAGTAGCGGGCGCCGCCTACAATGAGCAGTTCTTC. Translation gives CASSPVAGAAYNEQFF.

This clonotype was counted many times. The chain has TRBV28 and TRBJ2-1, with TRBD2 matching over 10 bases. This CDR3 is 12 amino acids long. The V and J ends lost 5 bases and 13 bases, in that order; junction bases with no gene match: 5. Germline V gene sequence: CDR1 MDHEN, CDR2 SYDVKM. CDR3 nucleotide sequence: TGTGCCAGCAGTGGTCTAGCGGGAGTTCAGTTCTTC. The encoded protein is CASSGLAGVQFF. The full variable domain, with the rest looked up from reference TRBV28 and TRBJ2-1, is DVKVTQSSRYLVKRTGEKVFLECVQDMDHENMFWYRQDPGLGLRLIYFSYDVKMKEKGDIPEGYSVSREKKERFSLILESASTNQTSMYLCASSGLAGVQFFGPGTRLTVL.

The CDR3 spells CASGLWSSGKNEQFF. The CDR3 bases are TGTGCTAGTGGTTTGTGGTCTTCAGGGAAGAATGAGCAGTTCTTC. The chain is built from TRBV12-5 and TRBJ2-1; D perhaps matches TRBD1 (5 bases). The germline gives CDR1 LGHNT, CDR2 FRNRAP. Trimming cost V 2 bases and J 7 bases, with 15 bases left between them. This CDR3 has 15 residues.

Only one count was recorded for this clonotype. The gene calls are TRBV19 and TRBJ1-2; D is ambiguous. V shed 5 bases and J shed 1 base, with 14 bases lying between them. The V gene's germline CDR1 is LNHDA and CDR2 SQIVND (reference sequence). This CDR3 has 15 residues. This CDR3 reads CASSSRTAFNYGYTF. The DNA of the CDR3 is TGTGCCAGTAGTTCCCGGACGGCATTTAACTATGGCTACACCTTC.

This clonotype has a count of ten or more. The rearrangement uses TRBV3-1 and TRBJ1-4, with D perhaps matching TRBD1 (5 bases). The CDR3 covers 17 residues. V was clipped by 0 bases and J by 0 bases, with 11 bases between them. Germline CDR1 is LGHDT and CDR2 is YNNKEL (reference sequence). This CDR3 reads CASSQDRVFATNEKLFF. CDR3 DNA sequence: TGTGCCAGCAGCCAAGACAGGGTTTTTGCAACTAATGAAAAACTGTTTTTT.

This clonotype was seen many times. This chain uses TRBV9 with TRBJ2-3, with TRBD2 matching over 11 bases. J lost 4 bases, V lost 0 bases, and 1 base had no gene match. There are 15 residues in the CDR3. CDR1 is SGDLS and CDR2 is YYNGEE in the germline V gene. The CDR3 reads CASSVELAGADTQYF. In DNA, the CDR3 is TGTGCCAGCAGCGTAGAACTAGCGGGAGCAGATACGCAGTATTTT.

The V call is TRBV11-3, the J call TRBJ2-2, with TRBD1 as a possible D gene (6 bases). Between the trimmed V and J ends, which lost 2 bases and 7 bases, there was a span of 14 bases. This CDR3 contains 15 residues. The germline CDR1 and CDR2 sequences are SGHNT and YENEEA. In DNA form, the CDR3 reads TGTGCCAGCAGCTTAACAGGGTTAATGGACGGGGAGCTGTTTTTT. This sequence encodes CASSLTGLMDGELFF.

This clonotype was seen ten or more times. This sequence joins TRBV20-1 and TRBJ1-4; 8 bases agree with TRBD1. Trimming cost V 6 bases and J 7 bases; bases outside gene matches: 16. This CDR3 has 16 amino acids. The germline CDR1 and CDR2 sequences are DFQATT and SNEGSKA (reference sequence). The CDR3 DNA reads as TGCAGTGCAGAAAGGACAGGGAACAAGAGGGGTGAAAAACTGTTTTTT. Its translation: CSAERTGNKRGEKLFF.

There are a few counts of this clonotype. The chain recombines TRBV27 with TRBJ1-1, with D possibly matching TRBD1 (6 bases). The CDR3 covers 13 residues. Trimming left V 0 bases short and J 11 bases short, with 13 bases between. The germline CDR1 and CDR2 sequences are MNHEY and SMNVEV (reference sequence). The CDR3 region has the DNA TGTGCCAGCAGTTTATCAGGGGGGGATGAGGCTTTCTTT. This codes for CASSLSGGDEAFF.

This clonotype has ten or more counts. The CDR3 nucleotides read TGTGCCAGCAGTCACCCCGGGACCGTTCTTCCCGGGGAGCTGTTTTTT. It encodes CASSHPGTVLPGELFF. The J gene is TRBJ2-2, the V gene TRBV28; D tentatively fits TRBD1 or TRBD2 (5 bases each). The CDR3 sequence is 16 residues long. The germline V gene has CDR1 MDHEN and CDR2 SYDVKM. V shed 5 bases and J shed 6 bases, with 19 bases lying between them.

This sequence joins TRBV27 and TRBJ1-2; 10 bases are shared with TRBD1. The CDR3 is 15 residues long. CDR1 and CDR2 (germline): MNHEY, SMNVEV (reference sequence). Unmatched junction bases numbered 5, after V lost 4 bases and J lost 3 bases. The CDR3 loop is CASSSGQGIDYGYTF. The DNA of the CDR3 is TGTGCCAGCAGTTCGGGACAGGGGATCGACTATGGCTACACCTTC.

The chain has TRBV5-1 and TRBJ1-6; D is undetermined. Trimming pared 2 bases from V and 7 bases from J, leaving 7 bases between. This CDR3 spans 13 amino acids. CDR1 is SGHRS and CDR2 is YFSETQ in the germline V gene. CDR3 nucleotides: TGCGCCAGCAGCTTTGGCCCCAATTCACCCCTCCACTTT. It yields the protein CASSFGPNSPLHF.

This clonotype was counted at least ten times. CDR3 coding DNA: TGTGCCAGCAGTTTAACGTGGAACACTGAAGCTTTCTTT. Residues: CASSLTWNTEAFF. The chain recombines TRBV27 with TRBJ1-1; D gene ambiguous. CDR1 MNHEY and CDR2 SMNVEV come from the germline V gene (reference sequence). The CDR3 has 13 residues. Trimming removed 2 bases at V and 1 base at J, with 5 bases between.

Many counts were recorded for this clonotype. The genes are TRBV27 and TRBJ2-5; D gene unclear. The V gene lost 3 bases and the J gene lost 2 bases, with 7 bases spanning the gap. From germline, CDR1 is MNHEY and CDR2 SMNVEV (reference sequence). The CDR3 has 13 amino acids. This CDR3 is CASSFRWQETQYF. As DNA, the CDR3 is TGTGCCAGCAGTTTTCGCTGGCAAGAGACCCAGTACTTC.

This clonotype occurred many times. This chain joins TRBV5-1 and TRBJ1-4; D gene unclear. Germline values: CDR1 SGHRS, CDR2 YFSETQ. This CDR3 is 14 amino acids long. Trimming pared 1 base from V and 8 bases from J, leaving 12 bases between. CDR3 DNA sequence: TGCGCCAGCAGCTTGTTGCCCGACGGGGAAAAACTGTTTTTT. This gives the protein CASSLLPDGEKLFF. The full variable domain, rest sourced from reference TRBV5-1 and TRBJ1-4, is KAGVTQTPRYLIKTRGQQVTLSCSPISGHRSVSWYQQTPGQGLQFLFEYFSETQRNKGNFPGRFSGRQFSNSRSEMNVSTLELGDSALYLCASSLLPDGEKLFFGSGTQLSVL.

This clonotype was counted at least ten times. This chain uses TRBV5-1 with TRBJ2-7, with D perhaps matching TRBD2 (5 bases). The CDR3 contains 16 residues. Trimming removed 0 bases at V and 5 bases at J, with 18 bases between. Germline CDR1 is SGHRS and CDR2 is YFSETQ. CDR3 in DNA: TGCGCCAGCAGCTTGGCCGGGGAGTTTCTCTGGCACGAGCAGTACTTC. Translation: CASSLAGEFLWHEQYF.

The V gene is TRBV13, the J gene TRBJ2-7; a possible D gene is TRBD2 (7 bases). CDR1 and CDR2 from the germline V gene are PRHDT and FYEKMQ (reference sequence). V lost 5 bases, J lost 2 bases, and 16 bases lay in between. The CDR3 has 15 amino acids. In DNA form, the CDR3 reads TGTGCCAGCAGCCCGGGGGGCAGGGCCCCCTACGAGCAGTACTTC. Amino acid sequence: CASSPGGRAPYEQYF.

As DNA, the CDR3 is TGCAGCGTTGAAGCAGCGTCATATTGGAGCGACTCCTACGAGCAGTACTTC. Amino acid sequence: CSVEAASYWSDSYEQYF. The rearrangement links TRBV29-1 to TRBJ2-7; D not resolved. Between the trimmed V and J ends, which lost 1 base and 0 bases, there was a span of 19 bases. The germline CDR1 and CDR2 sequences are SQVTM and ANQGSEA. The CDR3 is 17 residues long.

This clonotype has a count of ten or more. The chain's CDR3 is CASSGQLNTEAFF. The CDR3 bases are TGTGCCAGCAGTGGACAGCTGAACACTGAAGCTTTCTTT. The chain uses TRBV2 and TRBJ1-1, with D perhaps matching TRBD1 (5 bases). CDR1 SNHLY and CDR2 FYNNEI come from the germline V gene. The CDR3 spans 13 residues. Trimming stripped 4 bases from V and 0 bases from J, with 6 bases between. The full variable domain, completed using reference TRBV2 and TRBJ1-1, is EPEVTQTPSHQVTQMGQEVILRCVPISNHLYFYWYRQILGQKVEFLVSFYNNEISEKSEIFDDQFSVERPDGSNFTLKIRSTKLEDSAMYFCASSGQLNTEAFFGQGTRLTVV.

This clonotype appeared many times. The rearrangement links TRBV10-3 to TRBJ2-2; 11 nucleotides agree with TRBD2. V lost 6 bases and J lost 5; bases outside the gene matches: 8. There are 16 residues in the CDR3. Looked up from germline, CDR1 is ENHRY and CDR2 is SYGVKD. The CDR3 loop reads CAIRHTSGSTTGELFF. CDR3 DNA: TGTGCCATCAGGCACACTAGCGGGAGTACAACCGGGGAGCTGTTTTTT.

In its sample, this clonotype was seen many times. The chain employs TRBV7-6 and TRBJ2-1; 7 bases are shared with TRBD2. V trimming: 3 bases; J trimming: 8 bases; junction bases outside the gene matches: 10. This CDR3 comprises 15 residues. Per the germline V gene, CDR1 is SGHVS and CDR2 is FNYEAQ. DNA of the CDR3: TGTGCCAGCAGCTTGGGACTAACTGTGATTCATGAGCAGTTCTTC. Its protein is CASSLGLTVIHEQFF.